Sequencing of this T cell receptor beta chain was carried out in a study of cytomegalovirus exposure and HLA in healthy donors (dated by TCRdb to about 2017). Study-wide context: In an earlier analysis of approximately 500 of the donors, about 270 Gb of sequence data and about 110 million unique TCR beta sequences from some 170 million T cells were reported. Typing coverage differed by locus: A, B, C, DRB1 and DQB1 were typed in about 629-630 donors, DQA1 in 500 to 550, DPA1 in nearly 610, and DPB1 in 472. Of the approximately 400 genotyped donors, about 80% fell in the genetic ancestry cluster associated with self-reported Caucasian donors. Five DR-DQ haplotypes were treated as single units for association and clustering because of strong linkage in the cohort. The study combined high-throughput TCR immunosequencing, statistical association of individual TCRs with disease status, and machine learning to predict cytomegalovirus infection status. Donor age, sex, ethnicity and CMV serostatus were collected together with the repertoire data. Genome-wide SNP genotypes for about three fifths of the 666 donors were used in a later genetic analysis, which treated that subset as a discovery cohort. The study aimed to test whether signatures of past pathogen exposure could be identified by cataloging public T cell receptors. Using immunosequencing, the study profiled T cell repertoires from roughly 650 subjects and related those repertoires to cytomegalovirus serostatus. Class I and class II HLA loci were covered by the typing at four-digit resolution. A later analysis re-examined previously published TCR beta repertoires from hundreds of donors and added high-resolution HLA genotyping to investigate patterns of TCR occurrence. All discovery cohort repertoires had been generated using a single sequencing platform. Rather than drawing on any new phenotypic data, the later analysis identified candidate immune exposures from TCR beta sequences and the way those sequences occurred across donors. About 300 gigabases of sequencing data and around 80 million unique TCR sequences made up an early release that covered several hundred HLA-typed donors. Besides the first cohort of roughly 700 subjects, a separate validation cohort made up of around 120 different subjects was used. In an earlier analysis of 500 to 650 of the donors, high-throughput TCR beta sequencing was used to judge whether each TCR beta V gene segment behaved as functional or pseudogenic. Among about 400 genotyped donors of the cohort, an average of about 240,000 unique TCR beta nucleotide sequences was sequenced per donor, of which about 18% were non-productive. General study outcomes and caveats: HLA typing was unavailable for some donors at each locus, so association tests used only the typed subset. In vitro tests confirmed that three of the cytomegalovirus-associated TCR beta chains recognize cytomegalovirus antigens. In a later genetic analysis, fewer N-insertions in productive TCRs were reported among donors in an Asian-associated ancestry cluster than the approximately 630-donor mean. Strong co-occurrence of HLA alleles, especially DR and DQ, made assigning TCR associations to individual alleles difficult. Approximately 18 rarely observed V segments, including chromosome 9 orphons, were excluded from the earlier analysis of approximately 500 of the donors because counts were too low. While some public TCRs were present in many individuals, most TCR sequences turned up only very rarely across donors. This cohort had only TCR beta chains sequenced, and the lack of alpha or paired-chain data limited which features could be detected. The presence/absence analyses assumed that sequencing depth was roughly uniform across donors, and that assumption may not be true. A further reported finding was that TCR beta sequences accurately predicted the HLA-A and HLA-B alleles for most subjects in the first cohort. Immune exposure information for the cohort was limited to CMV serostatus. The study listed 150 to 200 TCR beta chains as associated with cytomegalovirus. In an earlier analysis of approximately 590 of the donors, most TCR beta V segments appeared in productive rearrangements about 87% or about 30% of the time, broadly matching IMGT annotations. In both the original and validation cohorts, the classifier was reported to diagnose cytomegalovirus status with high specificity and sensitivity. At a false discovery rate of 0.05, a later analysis linked some 17,000 TCR beta sequences to specific HLA alleles. According to a later analysis, most CMV-associated TCR beta chains appeared to be HLA-restricted, and the HLA associations seemed to be driven largely by CMV exposure. Correlated functional status among segregating V segments might reflect linkage disequilibrium, but an unknown experimental factor could not be ruled out. A later genetic analysis associated a missense DCLRE1C variant with V-gene and J-gene trimming of TCR beta chains, and an independent cohort replicated the association. The authors suggested that the approach could potentially be extended to other disease states and immunological phenotypes. A later analysis reported that several top co-occurrence clusters appeared linked to parvovirus B19, influenza, CMV and Epstein-Barr virus. In a later analysis, HLA-associated TCR beta chains showed more clonal expansion and lower generation probabilities than non-associated chains that were equally common. In a later analysis, TCR association rates were found to vary across HLA loci, with the most associated TCRs seen for DRB1 alleles and the fewest for HLA-C alleles. A cluster of highly shared sequence variants was judged likely to be a technical artifact of the sequencing pipeline.

On this clone itself: Its antigen has not been determined.

In total, fewer than 750 healthy bone marrow donors made up the cohort. At the time of sampling, every cohort member was nominally healthy, though immune exposures that went unrecorded were likely present. The donor tested CMV seronegative and was one of the 352 seronegative cohort members. Every donor gave a peripheral blood sample, and the peripheral blood mononuclear cells from that sample were used for TCR beta sequencing. The Qiagen DNeasy Blood Extraction Kit was used to extract genomic DNA from the blood cell samples. Library creation used the immunoSEQ multiplex PCR assay. For the multiplex PCR, a mixture combining 60 forward primers for TCR Vbeta segments and 13 reverse primers for TCR Jbeta segments was used. Amplification of the CDR3 region of rearranged TCR beta genes was performed with a multiplex PCR assay on genomic DNA. The Illumina HiSeq System was used to sequence the amplified TCR beta libraries as 87-base-pair reads. The study's processing was this. A later analysis tallied tens of millions of unique TCR beta chains across the 666 repertoires, and roughly 11 million of those chains were shared by two or more donors. A nearest-neighbor algorithm error-corrected the raw reads and collapsed the reads into unique sequences, merging closely related sequences to remove PCR and sequencing errors. To assign V, D and J gene segments, CDR3 sequences were aligned to IMGT reference sequences. Each retained sequence needed at least a six-nucleotide match to both a V gene segment and a J gene segment. Rearrangements were classified as productive when the CDR3 lacked stop codons and remained in frame with V and J, and all other rearrangements were classified as non-productive. Following IMGT convention, CDR3 was defined as the stretch from the second conserved V-encoded cysteine up to the conserved J-encoded phenylalanine. In an earlier analysis of approximately 500 of the donors, sequences lacking an unambiguous match to a single V gene segment were excluded. In an earlier analysis of more than 500 of the donors, a V segment was called functional when productive rearrangements were above 56.7%, and segregating when the standard deviation between donors exceeded 5%. To diagnose cytomegalovirus status from the catalog of TCR beta chain sequences, a statistical classification framework was built. In a later analysis, V and J genes were assigned by comparing TCR nucleotide sequences against IMGT/GENE-DB human TR gene sequences. A later analysis assigned CDR3 sequences and most-parsimonious VDJ recombination scenarios with the TCRdist pipeline. A later analysis defined each TCR beta chain by its CDR3 amino acid sequence plus V-gene family, and excluded reads lacking a unique V-gene family. A later analysis removed 592 highly shared, low-generation-probability nucleotide sequences to deal with suspected cross-contamination and a sequencing artifact. A later analysis calculated a clonal expansion index for each public chain from normalized within-repertoire ranks of inferred template counts. A later analysis computed generation probabilities with a VDJ recombination model fitted to out-of-frame rearrangements, and checked the results against IGoR. Hypergeometric tests were used in a later analysis to score TCR-TCR, TCR-HLA and TCR-CMV co-occurrence, with a repertoire-size bias correction applied to the TCR pairs. In a later analysis, false discovery rates were estimated by permuting HLA or CMV assignments 20 times. In a later analysis, co-occurring TCRs were grouped using DBSCAN, with TCRdist sequence similarity added in when clustering inside HLA-allele-positive subsets. Repertoires with fewer than 30,000 or more than 120,000 public chains, plus five repertoires with anomalous nucleotide sharing, were excluded from co-occurrence clustering. TCRdb provides this immuneACCESS table in a form limited to in-frame rearrangements. Some clones are lacking; in checked studies, under half of them reflect an unresolved V gene, and why the rest are absent is not known. V, J and clone size are taken as reported in that table, and D and trimming were inferred from the DNA itself. For this sample, the table gives about 130,000 clones. Jointly, the top ten make up just under 2% of the sample.

The TCR originated in a woman aged 60 to 75 in good health and CMV-seronegative. The sequenced sample consisted of PBMCs.

The CDR3 amino acid sequence is: CASSYSGQGNEQYF. At the DNA level, the sequence is TGTGCCAGCAGTTACTCAGGACAGGGAAACGAGCAGTACTTC. The V and J genes are TRBV6-5 and TRBJ2-7, and 8 bases in between align with TRBD1. From the cysteine through the phenylalanine, the CDR3 covers 14 amino acids. The retained sequence is limited to the CDR3, 42 bases, with the frame set at the first base. Based on the germline V gene, the CDR1 and CDR2 sequences are MNHEY and SVGAGI. V trim: 0 bases; J trim: 5 bases; unmatched bases: 3.